What follows describes a single T cell receptor (beta chain). This may arise from a read error, as a much more abundant clone is one base away. This CDR3 is missing its conserved last phenylalanine or tryptophan, likely due to a read error. This record comes from a study of shared clonotypes between healthy human individuals. Study at large: Aged between 18 and 49, the donors were a couple of women and three men.

Trimming pared 2 bases from V and 1 base from J, leaving 9 bases between. CDR3 length equals 14 residues. The germline V gene has CDR1 SGHDT and CDR2 YYEEEE. Samples underwent the assay at deep level. Replicate PCRs were loaded with approximately 300 ng DNA from unsorted PBMC, some 33,000 T cell genomes. It was on ten immunoSEQ deep assay plates that unsorted PBMC DNA was sequenced. Using immunoSEQ multiplex PCR, the repertoire was profiled, and TCRdb retains in-frame clones only, with some absent. The sample includes hundreds of thousands of clones, just over 75% seen only once; the top ten take around 13%.

The sample comprised PBMCs. This chain uses TRBV5-6 with TRBJ1-1, with a tentative D call TRBD1 (5 bases). The sequence derives from a woman in her 40s in good health. Some clones in this sample may be carry-over from other donors' samples. CDR3 nucleotide sequence: TGTGCCAGCAGCTTAATCAGGGCGAACACTGAAGCTTTCTCT. Translation gives CASSLIRANTEAFS.